Each of the 9 T cell receptor beta chains below was sequenced from the same sample in a study of read filtering for tumor transcriptome and immune sequencing. This library used approximately 370 ng RNA and molecular barcoded adaptors spanning alpha/delta and beta/gamma chains. TCRdb used MiXCR to reprocess the reads, holding one entry per CDR3 protein. The sample holds 60,000 to 75,000 distinct CDR3 sequences, approximately 18% seen once. Sample: a population of CD138-negative cells sorted from bone marrow. These TCRs come from a donor aged 40 or over with multiple myeloma.

The sample holds many counts of this clonotype. The gene calls are TRBV6-4 and TRBJ2-1, with 9 bases identical to TRBD2. There are 15 residues in the CDR3. Germline V gives CDR1 MRHNA, CDR2 SNTAGT. Losses at the gene ends were 3 bases for V and 8 bases for J; bases not matched to a gene: 8. The CDR3 DNA reads as TGTGCCAGCAGTGAATTAGCGGGAGCTGTCTATGAGCAGTTCTTC. It encodes CASSELAGAVYEQFF.

The table lists this clonotype with many counts. V and J are TRBV20-1 and TRBJ2-3; a weak D match, TRBD2 (6 bases). The CDR3 contains 12 residues. V lost 4 bases to trimming and J lost 12 bases, with 17 bases between them. The germline CDR1 and CDR2 sequences are DFQATT and SNEGSKA (reference sequence). The CDR3 reads CSATPRDWNQYF. The CDR3 coding sequence is TGCAGTGCTACTCCCCGGGACTGGAATCAGTATTTT.

For this clonotype: No conserved phenylalanine or tryptophan ends this CDR3, so it is likely a read error. The J gene is TRBJ2-4, the V gene TRBV28; 9 nucleotides match TRBD1. The germline V gene encodes CDR1 MDHEN and CDR2 SYDVKM. The trim removed 5 bases at V and 6 bases at J, leaving 11 bases unmatched. The CDR3 is 16 residues long. The CDR3 here is CASSPYPGTGPNIQYL. The CDR3 DNA reads as TGTGCCAGCAGTCCATACCCTGGGACAGGGCCAAACATTCAGTACCTC.

As regards this clonotype: This may be a read error: a much more frequent sequence differs by one nucleotide. The chain couples TRBV12-3 or TRBV12-4 to TRBJ1-5; D is undetermined. V dropped 0 bases and J dropped 2 bases, with 8 bases sitting between them. The CDR3 loop spans 15 amino acids. CDR3 coding DNA: TGTGCCAGCAGTTTAGCCGGGAGGGGCAATCAGCCCCAGCATTTT. Translating gives CASSLAGRGNQPQHF.

This clonotype was counted ten times or more. The chain has TRBV10-3 and TRBJ2-7, with D possibly TRBD2 on 5 matching bases. In germline, CDR1 is ENHRY, CDR2 SYGVKD. This CDR3 contains 14 residues. The V and J ends lost 5 bases and 0 bases respectively, with 11 bases between them. The CDR3 loop reads CAISNLTTSYEQYF. Here the CDR3 DNA reads TGTGCCATCAGTAACCTGACTACCTCCTACGAGCAGTACTTC.

This clonotype was seen repeatedly, ten times or more. The chain combines TRBV7-9 with TRBJ2-7, with a possible D match to TRBD1 (6 bases). The CDR3 has 14 residues. The V gene's germline CDR1 is SEHNR and CDR2 FQNEAQ (reference sequence). V was pared by 4 bases and J by 2 bases, with 12 bases between. The CDR3 region is CASSSTGPPYEQYF. In DNA form, the CDR3 reads TGTGCCAGCAGCTCGACAGGCCCCCCCTACGAGCAGTACTTC.

Remarks on this clonotype: Just one base apart from a much larger clone, this may be a read error. The rearrangement uses TRBV29-1 and TRBJ2-2, with TRBD2 matching 15 bases. The germline CDR1 and CDR2 sequences are SQVTM and ANQGSEA. The V gene end was trimmed by 7 bases and the J gene end by 5 bases; junction bases not matched to a gene: 5. The CDR3 length is 15 residues. CDR3 amino acids: CSEGLAGGNTGELFF. The CDR3 DNA reads TGCAGCGAGGGACTAGCGGGAGGAAATACCGGGGAGCTGTTTTTT.

The J gene is TRBJ2-1, the V gene TRBV13; TRBD2 aligns across 9 bases. This CDR3 spans 16 amino acids. Germline values: CDR1 PRHDT, CDR2 FYEKMQ (reference sequence). V gave up 5 bases and J gave up 9 bases; unmatched junction bases: 14. CDR3 nucleotide sequence: TGTGCCAGCAGCCCAGAAACGGGCGGGGGGGCTGGTGAGCAGTTCTTC. Translating it yields CASSPETGGGAGEQFF.

This clonotype was observed a few times. The chain uses TRBV20-1 and TRBJ1-1; D remains ambiguous. V was shortened by 1 base and J by 9 bases, with 9 bases between the two germline ends. CDR1 and CDR2 (germline): DFQATT, SNEGSKA (reference sequence). This CDR3 region has 11 residues. The CDR3 coding sequence is TGCAGTGCTAGAGTAGGAAAAAAAGCTTTCTTT. Its translation is CSARVGKKAFF.